This TCR beta chain was identified during a study of yellow fever vaccine responses in identical twins. In regard to this clonotype: Its cognate antigen is unknown.

Study-level points and caveats: Among the twins, the vaccine T cell response reportedly seemed partly convergent and partly personalized.

TCRdb recomputed calls from the RT-PCR reads with MiXCR, one row per CDR3 protein. The sample records some 3,500 distinct CDR3 sequences, about 83% being singletons. The sequencing here drew on T cells from blood (PBMCs), unsorted or a sorted subset (not recorded which), taken before or after yellow fever vaccination (not recorded which). The TCR was taken from a woman younger than 35 who received the yellow fever vaccine.

Here the CDR3 reads CASSQEGASGLAGSYEQYF. The CDR3 DNA is TGTGCCAGCAGCCAAGAGGGGGCTTCTGGACTAGCGGGATCCTACGAGCAGTACTTC. The chain is built from TRBV4-2 and TRBJ2-7; 12 bases are a match to TRBD2. The CDR3 consists of 19 residues. Unmatched junction bases numbered 10, after V lost 0 bases and J lost 1 base. The germline gives CDR1 LGHNA, CDR2 YNFKEQ.